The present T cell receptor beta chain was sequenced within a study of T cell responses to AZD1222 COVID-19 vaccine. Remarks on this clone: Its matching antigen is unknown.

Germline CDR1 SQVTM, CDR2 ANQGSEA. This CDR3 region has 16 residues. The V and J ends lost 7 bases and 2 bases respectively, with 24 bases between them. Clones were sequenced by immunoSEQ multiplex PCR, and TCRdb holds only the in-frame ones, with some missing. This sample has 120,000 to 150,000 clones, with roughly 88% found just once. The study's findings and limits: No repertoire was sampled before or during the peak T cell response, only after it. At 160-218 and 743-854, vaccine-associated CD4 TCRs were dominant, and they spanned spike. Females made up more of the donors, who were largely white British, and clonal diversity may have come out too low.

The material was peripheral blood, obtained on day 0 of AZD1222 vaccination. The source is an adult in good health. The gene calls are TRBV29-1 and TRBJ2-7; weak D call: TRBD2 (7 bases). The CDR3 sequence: CSANEGGGATTYEQYF. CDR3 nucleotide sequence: TGCAGCGCTAATGAGGGTGGGGGGGCAACCACCTACGAGCAGTACTTC.